This note documents a single T cell receptor (beta chain) sequence. This record comes from a study of blood T cell repertoires in COVID-19. Overall study: Sample material is recorded as cDNA or gDNA derived from T cells, B-cell-depleted T cells, or PBMCs.

The CDR3 totals 15 residues. Trimming cost V 2 bases and J 4 bases; bases outside gene matches: 5. CDR1 and CDR2 from the germline V gene are MDHEN and SYDVKM. Original processing methods: Using reference gene primer amplification, nucleated cell counts were estimated. The repertoire was sequenced with immunoSEQ multiplex PCR; TCRdb's copy has only in-frame clones and lacks some. The D gene and trimming were derived from the DNA, and the V and J assignments and clone size from that table. Of around 19,000 clones listed, approximately 90% were seen once; the top ten hold around 11%. This clonotype originated in a human donor in a cohort sampled during active COVID-19. The donor label of this sample is uncertain. Sample: peripheral blood. The chain is built from TRBV28 and TRBJ1-2; 9 bases agree with TRBD1. CDR3 DNA: TGTGCCAGCAGTTTAAGGGACAGGGTTGGCTATGGCTACACCTTC. The encoded protein is CASSLRDRVGYGYTF.